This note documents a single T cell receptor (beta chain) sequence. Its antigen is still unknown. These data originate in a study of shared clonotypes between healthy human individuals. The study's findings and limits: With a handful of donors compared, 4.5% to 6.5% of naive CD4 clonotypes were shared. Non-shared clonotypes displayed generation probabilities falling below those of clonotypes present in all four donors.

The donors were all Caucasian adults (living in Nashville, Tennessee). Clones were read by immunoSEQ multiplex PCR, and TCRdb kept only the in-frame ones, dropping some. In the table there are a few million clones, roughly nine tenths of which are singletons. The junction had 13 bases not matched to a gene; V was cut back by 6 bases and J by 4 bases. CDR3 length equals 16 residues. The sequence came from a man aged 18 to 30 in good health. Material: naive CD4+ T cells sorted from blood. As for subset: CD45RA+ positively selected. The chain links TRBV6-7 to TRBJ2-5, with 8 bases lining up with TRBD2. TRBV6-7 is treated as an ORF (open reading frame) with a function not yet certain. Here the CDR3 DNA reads TGTGCCAGCAGGACAGATTTTACTAGCGGCCCAGAGACCCAGTACTTC. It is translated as CASRTDFTSGPETQYF.